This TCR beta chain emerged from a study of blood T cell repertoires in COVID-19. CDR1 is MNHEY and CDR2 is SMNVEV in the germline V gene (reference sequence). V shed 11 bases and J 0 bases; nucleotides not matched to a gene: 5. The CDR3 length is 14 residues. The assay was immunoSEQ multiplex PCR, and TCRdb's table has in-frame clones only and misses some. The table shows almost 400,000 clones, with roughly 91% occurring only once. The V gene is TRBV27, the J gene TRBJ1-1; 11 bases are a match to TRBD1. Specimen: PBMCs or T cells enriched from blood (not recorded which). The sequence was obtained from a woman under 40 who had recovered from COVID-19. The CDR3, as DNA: TGTGCCGTCAGGGACAGGGGGTTGAACACTGAAGCTTTCTTT. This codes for CAVRDRGLNTEAFF.